A selection of T cell receptor beta chains follows, all from one sample in a study of blood T cell repertoires in COVID-19. Measured with immunoSEQ multiplex PCR; TCRdb has only the in-frame clones, and not every one. The table has 95,000 to 150,000 clones, about four fifths seen once. What was sequenced was peripheral blood. These TCRs come from a man between 60 and 75 years old with active or convalescent COVID-19. The CDR3 runs from the conserved cysteine through the conserved F or W. The D gene is left open where the match is weak. Size is omitted from some rows. Given values are once, few, many or a class for expanded clones.

D gene: .; clone size: .; V gene: TRBV19; J gene: TRBJ2-3; CDR3 protein: CASSRLESTDTQYF; CDR3 DNA: TGTGCCAGTAGCAGACTCGAGAGCACAGATACGCAGTATTTT
D gene: TRBD1; clone size: once; V gene: TRBV5-5; J gene: TRBJ1-2; CDR3 protein: CASSSPPGQVFTF; CDR3 DNA: TGTGCCAGCAGCTCCCCTCCGGGACAGGTCTTCACCTTC
D gene: TRBD2; clone size: .; V gene: TRBV3-1/TRBV3-2; J gene: TRBJ2-7; CDR3 protein: CASSPHGSGVSYEQYF; CDR3 DNA: TGTGCCAGCAGCCCCCACGGTAGCGGGGTATCCTACGAGCAGTACTTC
D gene: .; clone size: .; V gene: TRBV5-1; J gene: TRBJ1-2; CDR3 protein: CASSLGPSTPFGYGYTF; CDR3 DNA: TGCGCCAGCAGCTTGGGTCCCTCGACACCTTTTGGCTATGGCTACACCTTC
D gene: TRBD1; clone size: .; V gene: TRBV4-3; J gene: TRBJ1-5; CDR3 protein: CASSQDRTGLNQPQHF; CDR3 DNA: TGCGCCAGCAGCCAAGACCGGACAGGTCTTAATCAGCCCCAGCATTTT
D gene: TRBD1; clone size: .; V gene: TRBV9; J gene: TRBJ1-2; CDR3 protein: CASSPNPGQGGGYTF; CDR3 DNA: TGTGCCAGCAGCCCCAATCCCGGACAGGGAGGAGGCTACACCTTC
D gene: TRBD2; clone size: .; V gene: TRBV15; J gene: TRBJ2-4; CDR3 protein: CATSRPSAGLAENIQYF; CDR3 DNA: TGTGCCACCAGCAGACCCTCGGCTGGACTAGCGGAAAACATTCAGTACTTC
D gene: .; clone size: .; V gene: TRBV28; J gene: TRBJ2-3; CDR3 protein: CASRSTRGRGTDTQYF; CDR3 DNA: TGTGCCAGCAGATCAACACGGGGTCGGGGCACAGATACGCAGTATTTT
D gene: .; clone size: .; V gene: TRBV5-1; J gene: TRBJ2-7; CDR3 protein: CASSLDVSSYEQYF; CDR3 DNA: TGCGCCAGCAGCTTGGACGTGAGCTCCTACGAGCAGTACTTC
D gene: TRBD1; clone size: .; V gene: TRBV5-6; J gene: TRBJ2-7; CDR3 protein: CASSPQGWVEQYF; CDR3 DNA: TGTGCCAGCAGCCCACAGGGGTGGGTCGAGCAGTACTTC
D gene: .; clone size: .; V gene: TRBV5-4; J gene: TRBJ2-7; CDR3 protein: CASRPIGEGEQYF; CDR3 DNA: TGTGCCAGCAGACCGATCGGGGAAGGCGAGCAGTACTTC
D gene: TRBD2; clone size: few; V gene: TRBV20-1; J gene: TRBJ2-1; CDR3 protein: CSASGALAGARNEQFF; CDR3 DNA: TGCAGTGCTAGTGGGGCCCTAGCGGGAGCCCGAAATGAGCAGTTCTTC
D gene: TRBD1; clone size: .; V gene: TRBV4-3; J gene: TRBJ1-3; CDR3 protein: CASSQVLGQATGNTIYF; CDR3 DNA: TGCGCCAGCAGCCAAGTGTTGGGACAGGCTACTGGAAACACCATATATTTT
D gene: .; clone size: .; V gene: TRBV6-2/TRBV6-3; J gene: TRBJ2-1; CDR3 protein: CASSYSLSGYNEQFF; CDR3 DNA: TGTGCCAGCAGTTACAGTTTAAGCGGATACAATGAGCAGTTCTTC
D gene: TRBD1; clone size: .; V gene: TRBV5-1; J gene: TRBJ1-2; CDR3 protein: CASSSGDRGRGYTF; CDR3 DNA: TGCGCCAGCAGCTCTGGGGACAGGGGGCGAGGCTACACCTTC
D gene: TRBD2; clone size: once; V gene: TRBV29-1; J gene: TRBJ2-7; CDR3 protein: CSVRDPSGRAEEQYF; CDR3 DNA: TGCAGCGTCAGAGATCCGAGCGGGAGGGCCGAAGAGCAGTACTTC
D gene: .; clone size: .; V gene: TRBV18; J gene: TRBJ2-7; CDR3 protein: CASSPSTGAATGEQYF; CDR3 DNA: TGTGCCAGCTCACCATCTACGGGAGCGGCGACTGGGGAGCAGTACTTC
D gene: .; clone size: .; V gene: TRBV12-3/TRBV12-4; J gene: TRBJ2-2; CDR3 protein: CASSTNTGELFF; CDR3 DNA: TGTGCCAGCAGTACAAACACCGGGGAGCTGTTTTTT
D gene: .; clone size: many; V gene: TRBV28; J gene: TRBJ2-7; CDR3 protein: CASSSGAPYEQYF; CDR3 DNA: TGTGCCAGCAGTTCAGGGGCTCCCTACGAGCAGTACTTC
D gene: TRBD2; clone size: .; V gene: TRBV4-3; J gene: TRBJ2-1; CDR3 protein: CASSQEALAGGPYNEQFF; CDR3 DNA: TGCGCCAGCAGCCAAGAGGCACTAGCGGGAGGGCCATACAATGAGCAGTTCTTC
D gene: .; clone size: .; V gene: TRBV27; J gene: TRBJ1-4; CDR3 protein: CASSLMATTGKLFF; CDR3 DNA: TGTGCCAGCAGTTTGATGGCGACAACTGGAAAACTGTTTTTT
D gene: .; clone size: .; V gene: TRBV5-5; J gene: TRBJ2-2; CDR3 protein: CASSSFPGELFF; CDR3 DNA: TGTGCCAGCAGCTCCTTTCCCGGGGAGCTGTTTTTT
D gene: .; clone size: .; V gene: TRBV5-5; J gene: TRBJ2-2; CDR3 protein: CASSPKVGGVNTGELFF; CDR3 DNA: TGTGCCAGCAGCCCTAAGGTGGGCGGGGTTAACACCGGGGAGCTGTTTTTT
D gene: .; clone size: .; V gene: TRBV20-1; J gene: TRBJ2-7; CDR3 protein: CSALKYEQYF; CDR3 DNA: TGCAGTGCCTTAAAATACGAGCAGTACTTC
D gene: TRBD2; clone size: .; V gene: TRBV23-1; J gene: TRBJ2-1; CDR3 protein: CASSQSILRTSGRSHHNEQFF; CDR3 DNA: TGCGCCAGCAGTCAATCGATCCTTCGGACTAGCGGGAGGTCTCACCACAATGAGCAGTTCTTC
D gene: .; clone size: .; V gene: TRBV5-5; J gene: TRBJ2-7; CDR3 protein: CASSDVDSSYEQYF; CDR3 DNA: TGTGCCAGCAGCGACGTCGACAGCTCCTACGAGCAGTACTTC
D gene: .; clone size: .; V gene: TRBV27; J gene: TRBJ1-1; CDR3 protein: CASSLDGGNTEAFF; CDR3 DNA: TGTGCCAGCAGTTTAGACGGAGGGAACACTGAAGCTTTCTTT
D gene: TRBD1; clone size: .; V gene: TRBV5-1; J gene: TRBJ2-7; CDR3 protein: CASSLPQGASHEQYF; CDR3 DNA: TGCGCCAGCAGCTTGCCACAGGGGGCTTCCCACGAGCAGTACTTC
D gene: .; clone size: .; V gene: TRBV6-2/TRBV6-3; J gene: TRBJ1-2; CDR3 protein: CASSGTQGNYGYTF; CDR3 DNA: TGTGCCAGCAGTGGTACACAGGGCAACTATGGCTACACCTTC